The clone carrying this T cell receptor beta chain has a handful of counts. Investigators took about 10 milliliters of peripheral blood from every donor. This specimen belongs to a study of blood T cells in healthy people across ages. Turning to the study itself: Capturing about one barcoded beta molecule per two T cells was achieved by template switching.

Primers used in a second PCR of about 7 to 12 cycles were a sample-barcoded 5' primer and a J-beta primer mix. Carrying 12 random nucleotides, a template-switch adaptor labeled each individual cDNA molecule. TCRdb re-derived calls from the 5' RACE reads in MiXCR, one entry per CDR3 protein. Seen here are around 1,500,000 distinct CDR3 sequences, approximately 42% observed once, and the top ten hold 7.9%. Trimming took 3 bases from V and 2 from J, leaving 6 bases between them. Germline lookup yields CDR1 DFQATT and CDR2 SNEGSKA (reference sequence). The CDR3 is 12 residues long. The sequence was collected from a woman aged 18-35 years in good health. The rearrangement links TRBV20-1 to TRBJ2-3, with D unresolved. Sequences were obtained from blood. The CDR3: CSASLFTDTQYF. CDR3 coding DNA: TGCAGTGCTAGCCTGTTCACAGATACGCAGTATTTT.